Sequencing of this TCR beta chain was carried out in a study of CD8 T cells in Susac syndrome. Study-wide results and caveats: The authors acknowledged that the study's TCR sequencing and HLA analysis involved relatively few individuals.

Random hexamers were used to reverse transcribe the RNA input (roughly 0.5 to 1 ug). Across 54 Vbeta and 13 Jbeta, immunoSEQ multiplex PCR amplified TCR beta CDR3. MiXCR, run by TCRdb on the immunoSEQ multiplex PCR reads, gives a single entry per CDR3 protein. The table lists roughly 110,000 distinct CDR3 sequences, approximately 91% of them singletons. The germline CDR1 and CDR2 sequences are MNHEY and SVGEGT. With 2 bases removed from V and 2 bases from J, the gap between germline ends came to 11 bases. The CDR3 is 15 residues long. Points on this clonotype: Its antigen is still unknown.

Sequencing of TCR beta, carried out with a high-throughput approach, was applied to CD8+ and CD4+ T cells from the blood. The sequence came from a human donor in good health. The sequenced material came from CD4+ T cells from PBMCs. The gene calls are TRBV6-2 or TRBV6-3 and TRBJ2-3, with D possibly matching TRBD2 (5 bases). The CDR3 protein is CASSYRRGITDTQYF. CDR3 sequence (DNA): TGTGCCAGCAGTTACAGACGGGGAATCACAGATACGCAGTATTTT.